This T cell receptor beta chain stems from a study of blood T cell repertoires in COVID-19. Background on the study: Nucleic acid was either cDNA or gDNA, and it came from T cells, B-cell-depleted T cells, or PBMCs.

Clones were sequenced by immunoSEQ multiplex PCR, and TCRdb holds only the in-frame ones, with some missing. The sample yields more than 85,000 clones, around 88% seen once. This clone is judged large. This CDR3 is built from 13 residues. Germline values: CDR1 LNHDA, CDR2 SQIVND (reference sequence). Trimming left V 3 bases short and J 7 bases short, with 13 bases between. Source material: peripheral blood. This rearrangement joins TRBV19 to TRBJ2-7, with D perhaps TRBD2 (5 bases). This receptor was taken from a man aged 50-60 years with COVID-19, enrolled during active disease. The CDR3 DNA sequence: TGTGCCAGTAGTATCGCTCGGGGTAGGGAGCAGTACTTC. Translating it yields CASSIARGREQYF.